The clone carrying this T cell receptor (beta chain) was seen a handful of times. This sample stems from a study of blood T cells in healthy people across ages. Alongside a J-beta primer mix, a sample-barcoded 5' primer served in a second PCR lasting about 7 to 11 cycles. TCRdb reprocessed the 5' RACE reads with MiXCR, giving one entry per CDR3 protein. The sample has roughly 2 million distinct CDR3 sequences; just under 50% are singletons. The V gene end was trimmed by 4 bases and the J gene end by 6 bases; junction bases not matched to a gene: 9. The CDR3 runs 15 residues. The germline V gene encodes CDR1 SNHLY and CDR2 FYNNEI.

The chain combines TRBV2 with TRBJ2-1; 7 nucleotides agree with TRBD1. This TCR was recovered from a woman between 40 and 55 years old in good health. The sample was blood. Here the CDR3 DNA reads TGTGCCAGCAGTGGACACCTGAACAGGGGCAATGAGCAGTTCTTC. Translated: CASSGHLNRGNEQFF.